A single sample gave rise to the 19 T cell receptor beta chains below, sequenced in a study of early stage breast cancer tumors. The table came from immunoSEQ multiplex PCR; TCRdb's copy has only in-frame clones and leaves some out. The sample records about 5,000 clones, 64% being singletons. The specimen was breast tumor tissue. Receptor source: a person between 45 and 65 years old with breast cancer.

The DNA of the CDR3 is TGTGCCAGCTCACCCGGGGGTCACGGTGTCTCTGGGGCCAACGTCCTGACTTTC. As protein: CASSPGGHGVSGANVLTF. V gene TRBV18 combines with J gene TRBJ2-6, with D perhaps matching TRBD2 (6 bases). Trimming left V 3 bases short and J 0 bases short, with 15 bases between. Germline CDR1 reads KGHSH; CDR2 reads LQKENI. The CDR3 is 18 amino acids. The variable domain in full, with the rest retrieved from reference TRBV18 and TRBJ2-6, is NAGVMQNPRHLVRRRGQEARLRCSPMKGHSHVYWYRQLPEEGLKFMVYLQKENIIDESGMPKERFSAEFPKEGPSILRIQQVVRGDSAAYFCASSPGGHGVSGANVLTFGAGSRLTVL.

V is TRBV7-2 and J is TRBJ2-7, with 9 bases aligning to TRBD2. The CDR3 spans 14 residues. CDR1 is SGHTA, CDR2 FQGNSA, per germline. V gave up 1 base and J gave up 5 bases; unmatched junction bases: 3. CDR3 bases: TGTGCCAGCAGCTTAGTAGCGGGGGCCAACGAGCAGTACTTC. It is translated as CASSLVAGANEQYF.

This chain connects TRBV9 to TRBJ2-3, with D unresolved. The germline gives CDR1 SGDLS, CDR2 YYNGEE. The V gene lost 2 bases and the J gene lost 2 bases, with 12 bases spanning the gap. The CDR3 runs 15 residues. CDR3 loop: CASSVSTVPTDTQYF. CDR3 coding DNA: TGTGCCAGCAGCGTTTCTACGGTCCCCACAGATACGCAGTATTTT.

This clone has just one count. The CDR3 bases are TGCGCCAGCAGCTTGGCCGGGGGAGACTATGGCTACACCTTC. Protein: CASSLAGGDYGYTF. V gene TRBV5-1 combines with J gene TRBJ1-2; tentatively, D is TRBD1 (5 bases). The germline V gene encodes CDR1 SGHRS and CDR2 YFSETQ. V was cut by 0 bases and J by 3 bases, with 9 bases left in between. This CDR3 is built from 14 residues.

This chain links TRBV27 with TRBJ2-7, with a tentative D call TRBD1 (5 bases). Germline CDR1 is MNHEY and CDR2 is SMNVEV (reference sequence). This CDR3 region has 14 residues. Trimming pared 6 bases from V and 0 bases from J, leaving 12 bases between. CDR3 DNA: TGTGCCAGCAGCCCAGGGATTCTCTCCTACGAGCAGTACTTC. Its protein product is CASSPGILSYEQYF.

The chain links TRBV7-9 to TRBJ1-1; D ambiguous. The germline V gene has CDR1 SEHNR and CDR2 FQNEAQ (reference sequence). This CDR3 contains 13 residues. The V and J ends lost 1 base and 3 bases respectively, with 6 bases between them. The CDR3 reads CASSLEGDTEAFF. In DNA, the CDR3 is TGTGCCAGCAGCTTAGAGGGCGACACTGAAGCTTTCTTT.

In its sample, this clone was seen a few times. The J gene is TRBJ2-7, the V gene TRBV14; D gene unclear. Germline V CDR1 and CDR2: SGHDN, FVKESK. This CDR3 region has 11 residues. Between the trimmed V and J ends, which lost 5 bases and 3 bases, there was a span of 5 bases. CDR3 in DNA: TGTGCCAGCAGCGAAGGCTACGAGCAGTACTTC. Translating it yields CASSEGYEQYF.

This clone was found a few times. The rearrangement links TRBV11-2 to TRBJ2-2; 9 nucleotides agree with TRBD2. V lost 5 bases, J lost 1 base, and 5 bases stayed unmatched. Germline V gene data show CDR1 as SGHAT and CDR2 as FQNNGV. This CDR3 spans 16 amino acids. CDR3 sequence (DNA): TGTGCCAGCAGCCGTGGGACTAGCTTGAACACCGGGGAGCTGTTTTTT. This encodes CASSRGTSLNTGELFF. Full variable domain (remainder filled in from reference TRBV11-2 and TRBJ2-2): EAGVAQSPRYKIIEKRQSVAFWCNPISGHATLYWYQQILGQGPKLLIQFQNNGVVDDSQLPKDRFSAERLKGVDSTLKIQPAKLEDSAVYLCASSRGTSLNTGELFFGEGSRLTVL.

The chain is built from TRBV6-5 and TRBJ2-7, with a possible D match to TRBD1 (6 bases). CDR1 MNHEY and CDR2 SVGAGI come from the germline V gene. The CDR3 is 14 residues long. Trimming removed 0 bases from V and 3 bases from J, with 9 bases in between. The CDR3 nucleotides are TGTGCCAGCAGTTACTCCACAGGGTACTACGAGCAGTACTTC. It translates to CASSYSTGYYEQYF.

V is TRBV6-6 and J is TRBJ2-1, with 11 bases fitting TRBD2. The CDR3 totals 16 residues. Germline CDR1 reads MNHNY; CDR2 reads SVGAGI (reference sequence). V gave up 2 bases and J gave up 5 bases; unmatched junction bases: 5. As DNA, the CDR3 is TGTGCCAGCAGTTACGCTGGGACTAGCGGAGACAATGAGCAGTTCTTC. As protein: CASSYAGTSGDNEQFF.

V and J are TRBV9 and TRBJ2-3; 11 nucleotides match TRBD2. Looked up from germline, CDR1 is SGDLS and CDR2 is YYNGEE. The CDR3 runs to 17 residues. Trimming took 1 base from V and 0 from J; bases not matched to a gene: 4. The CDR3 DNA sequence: TGTGCCAGCAGCGTACTAGCGGGGGGCCGGAGCACAGATACGCAGTATTTT. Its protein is CASSVLAGGRSTDTQYF.

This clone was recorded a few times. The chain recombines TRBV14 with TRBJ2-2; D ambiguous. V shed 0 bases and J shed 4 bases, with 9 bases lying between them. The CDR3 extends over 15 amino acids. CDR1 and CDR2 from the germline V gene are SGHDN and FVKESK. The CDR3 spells CASSQDARATGELFF. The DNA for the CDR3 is TGTGCCAGCAGCCAAGATGCCCGGGCCACCGGGGAGCTGTTTTTT.

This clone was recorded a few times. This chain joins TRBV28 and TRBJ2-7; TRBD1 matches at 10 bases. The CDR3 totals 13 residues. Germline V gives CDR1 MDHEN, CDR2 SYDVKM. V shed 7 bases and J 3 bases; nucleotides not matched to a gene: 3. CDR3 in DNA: TGTGCCAGCACAAGGACAGGGGGCTACGAGCAGTACTTC. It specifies CASTRTGGYEQYF.

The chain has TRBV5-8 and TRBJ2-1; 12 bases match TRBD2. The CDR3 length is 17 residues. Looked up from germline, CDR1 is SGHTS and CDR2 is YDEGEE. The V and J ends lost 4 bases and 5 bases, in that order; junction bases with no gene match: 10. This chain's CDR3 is CASSNSMTSGGNNEQFF. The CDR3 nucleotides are TGTGCCAGCAGCAATAGTATGACTAGCGGGGGAAACAATGAGCAGTTCTTC.

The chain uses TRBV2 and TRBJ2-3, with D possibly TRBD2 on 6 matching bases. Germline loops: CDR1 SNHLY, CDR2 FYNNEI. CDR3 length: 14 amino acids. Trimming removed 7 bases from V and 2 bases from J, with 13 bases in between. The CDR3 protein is CASTAGQYTDTQYF. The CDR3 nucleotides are TGTGCCAGCACAGCGGGCCAATACACAGATACGCAGTATTTT.

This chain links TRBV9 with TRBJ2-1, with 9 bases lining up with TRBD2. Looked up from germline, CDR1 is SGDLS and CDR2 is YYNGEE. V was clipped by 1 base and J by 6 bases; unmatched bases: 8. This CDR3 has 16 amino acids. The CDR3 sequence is CASSVTMSGGSNEQFF. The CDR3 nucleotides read TGTGCCAGCAGCGTAACTATGAGCGGGGGGTCCAATGAGCAGTTCTTC.

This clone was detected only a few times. Written as DNA, the CDR3 is TGTGCCAGCTCACCACCGGACCGGGACAATAATTCACCCCTCCACTTT. Its translation is CASSPPDRDNNSPLHF. The rearrangement uses TRBV18 and TRBJ1-6, with a weak D call TRBD1 (6 bases). Trimming left V 0 bases short and J 5 bases short, with 11 bases between. Germline loops: CDR1 KGHSH, CDR2 LQKENI. The CDR3 totals 16 residues.

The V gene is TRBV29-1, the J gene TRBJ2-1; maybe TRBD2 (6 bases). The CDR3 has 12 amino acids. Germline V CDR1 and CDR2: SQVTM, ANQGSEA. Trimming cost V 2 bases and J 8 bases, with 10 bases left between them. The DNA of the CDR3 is TGCAGCGTTGAACGGGAGAGGCATGAGCAGTTCTTC. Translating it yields CSVERERHEQFF.

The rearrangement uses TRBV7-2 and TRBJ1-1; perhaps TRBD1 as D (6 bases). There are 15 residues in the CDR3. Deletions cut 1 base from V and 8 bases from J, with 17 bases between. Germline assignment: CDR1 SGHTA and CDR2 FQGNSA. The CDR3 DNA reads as TGTGCCAGCAGCTTAGTTGGAGGGGACACAATCGAAGCTTTCTTT. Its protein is CASSLVGGDTIEAFF.